These 28 T cell receptor beta chains were all obtained from the same sample, sequenced in a study of shared clonotypes between healthy human individuals. The assay was immunoSEQ multiplex PCR, and TCRdb's table has in-frame clones only and misses some. The sample gives 2 million to 2.5 million clones, 85% to 95% of which show up once; about 1.5% is in the top ten. Naive CD8 cells comprised CD45RO-negative, CCR7-positively selected cells, excluding terminally differentiated effector memory CD45RA+ cells. Input material: naive CD8+ T cells from PBMCs. These receptors came from a man younger than 35 in good health. Some clones in this sample may be carry-over from other donors' samples.

This chain uses TRBV27 with TRBJ2-3, with D hard to call. CDR3 length: 14 residues. Germline-derived CDR1 and CDR2 are MNHEY and SMNVEV (reference sequence). The V and J ends lost 3 bases and 2 bases respectively, with 9 bases between them. CDR3 loop: CASSFGTITDTQYF. The CDR3 DNA is TGTGCCAGCAGTTTCGGTACAATCACAGATACGCAGTATTTT.

V usage is TRBV25-1 and J usage is TRBJ1-2; 9 bases agree with TRBD1. This CDR3 spans 14 amino acids. The germline V gene has CDR1 MGHDK and CDR2 SYGVNS. The trim removed 3 bases at V and 8 bases at J, leaving 7 bases unmatched. CDR3 loop: CASSDSGTGLGYTF. The CDR3 nucleotides read TGTGCCAGCAGTGACTCGGGGACAGGGCTGGGCTACACCTTC.

This rearrangement joins TRBV27 to TRBJ1-3; D ambiguous. The CDR3 runs 13 residues. The germline CDR1 and CDR2 sequences are MNHEY and SMNVEV (reference sequence). V was trimmed by 11 bases and J by 0 bases, leaving 11 bases between them. The CDR3 loop reads CAVGSGSGNTIYF. The DNA of the CDR3 is TGTGCCGTCGGTAGCGGCTCTGGAAACACCATATATTTT.

This clone was counted between two and nine times. This chain connects TRBV5-1 to TRBJ1-1; D possibly corresponds to TRBD1 (5 bases). V lost 5 bases, J lost 7 bases, and 15 bases lay in between. The CDR3 contains 13 residues. Germline CDR1 SGHRS, CDR2 YFSETQ. CDR3 sequence reads: CASRLRQTDEAFF. As DNA, the CDR3 is TGCGCCAGCAGGCTTAGACAGACAGATGAAGCTTTCTTT. The full variable domain, completed using reference TRBV5-1 and TRBJ1-1, is KAGVTQTPRYLIKTRGQQVTLSCSPISGHRSVSWYQQTPGQGLQFLFEYFSETQRNKGNFPGRFSGRQFSNSRSEMNVSTLELGDSALYLCASRLRQTDEAFFGQGTRLTVV.

The chain has TRBV5-4 and TRBJ2-1; D might be TRBD1 (5 bases). The length of the CDR3 is 15 residues. Germline V lookup: CDR1 SGHNT, CDR2 YYREEE (reference sequence). Between the trimmed V and J ends, which lost 4 bases and 10 bases, there was a span of 21 bases. The CDR3 is CASSPDRLSSGEQFF. CDR3 DNA: TGTGCCAGCAGCCCCGACAGACTGTCCTCAGGGGAGCAGTTCTTC.

This clone was detected once. This chain links TRBV27 with TRBJ2-2; D may be TRBD2 (6 bases). Trimming pared 2 bases from V and 6 bases from J, leaving 16 bases between. The CDR3 extends over 16 amino acids. CDR1 and CDR2 (germline): MNHEY, SMNVEV (reference sequence). The CDR3 bases are TGTGCCAGCAGTTTACCTCCGCGGGGAATAGCCGGGGAGCTGTTTTTT. This gives the protein CASSLPPRGIAGELFF.

The V gene is TRBV11-2, the J gene TRBJ2-7; a weak D match, TRBD2 (6 bases). This CDR3 region has 13 residues. V was clipped by 2 bases and J by 12 bases, with 17 bases between them. Germline CDR1 reads SGHAT; CDR2 reads FQNNGV. Here the CDR3 reads CASSLTLGRQWYF. CDR3 nucleotides: TGTGCCAGCAGCTTAACGTTAGGGAGGCAGTGGTACTTC.

The chain employs TRBV29-1 and TRBJ1-4; TRBD1 agrees at 9 bases. Trimming removed 6 bases from V and 7 bases from J; junction bases left unmatched: 6. Germline CDR1 SQVTM, CDR2 ANQGSEA. The CDR3 runs 13 residues. This CDR3 reads CSVKDRGSEKLFF. CDR3 sequence (DNA): TGCAGCGTCAAGGACAGGGGTAGTGAAAAACTGTTTTTT.

The chain is built from TRBV29-1 and TRBJ2-6; D is ambiguous. This CDR3 is built from 12 residues. Trimming left V 5 bases short and J 2 bases short, with 4 bases between. Germline CDR1 SQVTM, CDR2 ANQGSEA. The CDR3 sequence: CSVTAGANVLTF. The CDR3 region has the DNA TGCAGCGTTACTGCTGGGGCCAACGTCCTGACTTTC.

This clone was recorded once. Different DNA sequences within this sample yield the same CDR3. V and J are TRBV9 and TRBJ2-2, with TRBD1 as a possible D gene (6 bases). The CDR3 covers 15 residues. Trimming shortened V by 7 bases and J by 0 bases, and 13 bases separated the two germline ends. Germline V gene lookup returns CDR1 SGDLS and CDR2 YYNGEE. Written as DNA, the CDR3 is TGTGCCAGCTCCCCCGGGACAACGAACACCGGGGAGCTGTTTTTT. This gives the protein CASSPGTTNTGELFF. Drawing the rest from reference TRBV9 and TRBJ2-2, the complete variable domain is DSGVTQTPKHLITATGQRVTLRCSPRSGDLSVYWYQQSLDQGLQFLIQYYNGEERAKGNILERFSAQQFPDLHSELNLSSLELGDSALYFCASSPGTTNTGELFFGEGSRLTVL.

The rearrangement uses TRBV7-9 and TRBJ2-7; 10 bases map to TRBD2. CDR1 is SEHNR, CDR2 FQNEAQ, per germline (reference sequence). This CDR3 contains 16 residues. Losses at the gene ends were 2 bases for V and 5 bases for J; bases not matched to a gene: 9. In DNA form, the CDR3 reads TGTGCCAGCAGCTTAACCCCTAGCGGGAGCCCCAACGAGCAGTACTTC. Amino acid sequence: CASSLTPSGSPNEQYF.

The chain joins TRBV2 to TRBJ1-1; 7 nucleotides agree with TRBD1. Germline CDR1 is SNHLY and CDR2 is FYNNEI. The length of the CDR3 is 13 residues. The ends lost 8 bases at V and 6 bases at J; junction bases unmatched: 9. The CDR3 DNA sequence: TGTGCCAGCTTCCCTAGACAGGGCGCTGAAGCTTTCTTT. This gives the protein CASFPRQGAEAFF. The variable domain in full, with the rest retrieved from reference TRBV2 and TRBJ1-1, is EPEVTQTPSHQVTQMGQEVILRCVPISNHLYFYWYRQILGQKVEFLVSFYNNEISEKSEIFDDQFSVERPDGSNFTLKIRSTKLEDSAMYFCASFPRQGAEAFFGQGTRLTVV.

As concerns this clone: This same CDR3 is encoded by further DNA sequences in the sample. The CDR3 loop is CASSVGRGLSYEQYF. The DNA of the CDR3 is TGTGCCAGCAGCGTAGGCCGGGGGCTGAGCTACGAGCAGTACTTC. V usage is TRBV9 and J usage is TRBJ2-7, with D possibly being TRBD1 or TRBD2 (6 bases each). This CDR3 is 15 amino acids long. Germline V CDR1 and CDR2: SGDLS, YYNGEE. V lost 0 bases, J lost 3 bases, and 13 bases lay in between.

The J gene is TRBJ1-5, the V gene TRBV6-1, with D unresolved. Germline V gene lookup returns CDR1 MNHNS and CDR2 SASEGT. The CDR3 runs 14 residues. Trimming left V 3 bases short and J 0 bases short, with 6 bases between. The CDR3 protein is CASSDSYSNQPQHF. The CDR3, as DNA: TGTGCCAGCAGTGATTCCTATAGCAATCAGCCCCAGCATTTT.

The chain combines TRBV27 with TRBJ2-3; D possibly corresponds to TRBD1 (5 bases). Per germline, CDR1 MNHEY and CDR2 SMNVEV (reference sequence). The length of the CDR3 is 15 residues. Trimming took 3 bases from V and 5 from J, leaving 15 bases between them. CDR3 nucleotide sequence: TGTGCCAGCAGTTTCAGGGCCGGGCGGCTAGATACGCAGTATTTT. Translation gives CASSFRAGRLDTQYF.

Details on this clone: Within the sample, other DNA sequences also encode this same CDR3. The rearrangement uses TRBV30 and TRBJ2-5; possibly TRBD1 for D (5 bases). Trimming pared 1 base from V and 5 bases from J, leaving 8 bases between. This CDR3 comprises 12 residues. Germline CDR1 is GTSNPN and CDR2 is SVGIG (reference sequence). In DNA form, the CDR3 reads TGTGCCTGGAGTGGATGGGGCGAGACCCAGTACTTC. As protein: CAWSGWGETQYF.

The V call is TRBV5-5, the J call TRBJ2-3; D unclear. Germline CDR1 is SGHKS and CDR2 is YYEKEE (reference sequence). The CDR3 totals 16 residues. V lost 0 bases to trimming and J lost 2 bases, with 13 bases between them. DNA of the CDR3: TGTGCCAGCAGCTTGGGCGACGTACGACTCACAGATACGCAGTATTTT. Its translation: CASSLGDVRLTDTQYF.

The genes are TRBV2 and TRBJ1-5; D call uncertain. This CDR3 region has 17 residues. V gave up 6 bases and J gave up 1 base, with 19 bases separating them. Germline assignment: CDR1 SNHLY and CDR2 FYNNEI. The CDR3 spells CASSMGPTRGSNQPQHF. The CDR3 region has the DNA TGTGCCAGCAGCATGGGTCCAACAAGAGGGAGCAATCAGCCCCAGCATTTT.

Comments on this clone: The sample holds other DNA sequences that translate to the same CDR3. The chain joins TRBV27 to TRBJ2-7; D uncertain. Trimming stripped 4 bases from V and 3 bases from J, with 10 bases between. Germline V lookup: CDR1 MNHEY, CDR2 SMNVEV (reference sequence). There are 13 residues in the CDR3. The CDR3 bases are TGTGCCAGCAGTTCGGGCCCGCTCTACGAGCAGTACTTC. Encoded protein: CASSSGPLYEQYF.

The gene calls are TRBV9 and TRBJ2-7; TRBD1 matches at 8 bases. From germline, CDR1 is SGDLS and CDR2 YYNGEE. V lost 3 bases to trimming and J lost 5 bases; unmatched junction nucleotides: 4. The CDR3 extends over 13 amino acids. The CDR3 DNA is TGTGCCAGCAGCGATGGACAGGGACACGAGCAGTACTTC. This translates into CASSDGQGHEQYF.

The gene calls are TRBV27 and TRBJ2-1, with 8 positions matching TRBD2. CDR1 and CDR2 from the germline V gene are MNHEY and SMNVEV (reference sequence). The CDR3 has 13 residues. V was clipped by 6 bases and J by 7 bases; unmatched bases: 5. The CDR3 DNA reads as TGTGCCAGCAGCAGATCTAGCGGGAATGAGCAGTTCTTC. As protein: CASSRSSGNEQFF.

The rearrangement joins TRBV19 to TRBJ1-1; no definite D call. This CDR3 has 15 residues. Germline V lookup: CDR1 LNHDA, CDR2 SQIVND (reference sequence). V lost 6 bases and J lost 5, with 19 bases in between. The CDR3 sequence is CASSLDRRRLTEAFF. The DNA for the CDR3 is TGTGCCAGTAGCCTAGATAGGCGGCGTTTAACTGAAGCTTTCTTT.

This chain joins TRBV29-1 and TRBJ1-5, with D possibly matching TRBD1 (6 bases). The CDR3 is made up of 14 amino acids. Germline CDR1 and CDR2: SQVTM and ANQGSEA. V dropped 4 bases and J dropped 5 bases, with 15 bases sitting between them. Written as DNA, the CDR3 is TGCAGCGTTGGTGGGGGCTTGGGTGATCAGCCCCAGCATTTT. Its protein product is CSVGGGLGDQPQHF.

Comment on this clone: The sample has other DNA sequences that encode this CDR3 too. This chain uses TRBV9 with TRBJ1-1; D remains unclear. V shed 0 bases and J shed 2 bases, with 5 bases lying between them. Germline V gene sequence: CDR1 SGDLS, CDR2 YYNGEE. The CDR3 has 13 amino acids. DNA for the CDR3: TGTGCCAGCAGCGTAGGGACCAACACTGAAGCTTTCTTT. Translation: CASSVGTNTEAFF.

Written as DNA, the CDR3 is TGTGCCAGCAGCGTAGGGGGGGCAGACAACTATGGCTACACCTTC. This encodes CASSVGGADNYGYTF. V gene TRBV9 combines with J gene TRBJ1-2; tentative D call: TRBD1 (6 bases). From germline, CDR1 is SGDLS and CDR2 YYNGEE. This CDR3 is built from 15 residues. V lost 0 bases and J 2 bases, leaving 11 bases between the germline ends.

The rearrangement uses TRBV5-8 and TRBJ1-4; 10 bases map to TRBD1. Trimming at V came to 2 bases and at J to 6 bases, leaving 7 bases not matched to a gene. The CDR3 consists of 16 residues. Germline CDR1 is SGHTS and CDR2 is YDEGEE. The CDR3 loop is CASSFLPGTGDEKLFF. DNA of the CDR3: TGTGCCAGCAGCTTCTTACCAGGGACAGGGGATGAAAAACTGTTTTTT.

This sequence joins TRBV28 and TRBJ2-1; the D gene is possibly TRBD2 (6 bases). Germline-derived CDR1 and CDR2 are MDHEN and SYDVKM. The CDR3 runs 14 residues. The germline V and J ends were trimmed by 3 bases and 6 bases, with 12 bases remaining between them. The CDR3: CASSFILASNEQFF. DNA for the CDR3: TGTGCCAGCAGTTTTATACTAGCCTCCAATGAGCAGTTCTTC.

This chain uses TRBV27 with TRBJ2-2, with D unresolved. V lost 4 bases to trimming and J lost 4 bases, with 4 bases between them. CDR1 is MNHEY, CDR2 SMNVEV, per germline (reference sequence). The length of the CDR3 is 12 residues. The CDR3 DNA is TGTGCCAGCAGTTGGTCCACCGGGGAGCTGTTTTTT. Protein product: CASSWSTGELFF.